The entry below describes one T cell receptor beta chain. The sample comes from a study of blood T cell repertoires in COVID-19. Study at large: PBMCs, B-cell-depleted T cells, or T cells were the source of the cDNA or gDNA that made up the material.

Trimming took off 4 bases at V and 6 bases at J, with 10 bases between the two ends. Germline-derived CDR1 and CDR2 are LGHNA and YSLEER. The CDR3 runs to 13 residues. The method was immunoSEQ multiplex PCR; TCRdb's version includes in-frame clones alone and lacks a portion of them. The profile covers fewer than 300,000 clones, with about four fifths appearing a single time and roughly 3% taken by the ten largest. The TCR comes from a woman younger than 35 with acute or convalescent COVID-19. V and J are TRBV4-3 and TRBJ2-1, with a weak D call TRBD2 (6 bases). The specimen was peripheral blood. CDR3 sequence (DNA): TGCGCCAGCAGCCCGGGACTGTTCAATGAGCAGTTCTTC. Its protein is CASSPGLFNEQFF.